The rows below give T cell receptor beta chains drawn from one sample of a study of CD8 T cells in ankylosing spondylitis. TCRdb re-analysed the 5' RACE reads in MiXCR, keeping a single row per CDR3 protein. Counted here are 200,000 to 250,000 distinct CDR3 sequences, more than 9% occurring once; the ten biggest clones make up roughly 23%. The sample comprised blood, either unsorted or a sorted T cell fraction (not recorded which). The receptors originated from a male donor with ankylosing spondylitis or in good health (not recorded which). Both conserved end residues are part of each CDR3. Each record gives: CDR3 protein, CDR3 DNA, clone size, J gene, V gene, D gene. A D gene is named only where the DNA matches it firmly. Not every row has a clone size; where given, it reads once, few, many or a size class.

CASSTLSGQPQHF TGTGCCAGTAGTACCTTAAGCGGTCAGCCCCAGCATTTT many TRBJ1-5 TRBV19 -
CASSLGWYEQYF TGTGCCAGCAGTTTAGGTTGGTACGAGCAGTACTTC many TRBJ2-7 TRBV7-7 -
CSGQQGGGTEAFF TGCAGCGGTCAACAGGGGGGCGGCACTGAAGCTTTCTTT few TRBJ1-1 TRBV29-1 TRBD1
CASSPGTSGGLQGTQYF TGTGCCAGCAGTCCCGGGACTAGCGGGGGCCTCCAGGGGACCCAGTACTTC many TRBJ2-5 TRBV12-3/TRBV12-4 TRBD2
CAISTRGGAGGNTGELFF TGTGCCATCAGTACCCGAGGAGGTGCGGGGGGTAACACCGGGGAGCTGTTTTTT - TRBJ2-2 TRBV10-3 TRBD2
CASSLVGGGAAETQYF TGTGCCAGCAGCTTAGTCGGCGGGGGGGCCGCAGAGACCCAGTACTTC many TRBJ2-5 TRBV11-2 TRBD2
CASSELAGFSYEQYF TGTGCCAGCTCAGAATTAGCGGGGTTCTCCTACGAGCAGTACTTC - TRBJ2-7 TRBV18 TRBD2
CSAHKTGAGIQTYEQYF TGCAGTGCCCATAAGACTGGGGCGGGAATTCAGACCTACGAGCAGTACTTC many TRBJ2-7 TRBV20-1 -
CASSLGVGTGELFF TGCGCCAGCAGCTTGGGTGTAGGCACCGGGGAGCTGTTTTTT many TRBJ2-2 TRBV5-1 -
CSASERAKNIQYF TGCAGTGCTAGTGAGCGAGCCAAAAACATTCAGTACTTC many TRBJ2-4 TRBV20-1 -
CSARRTLLPYSNQPQHF TGCAGTGCTAGGAGGACTTTATTGCCTTATAGCAATCAGCCCCAGCATTTT - TRBJ1-5 TRBV20-1 -